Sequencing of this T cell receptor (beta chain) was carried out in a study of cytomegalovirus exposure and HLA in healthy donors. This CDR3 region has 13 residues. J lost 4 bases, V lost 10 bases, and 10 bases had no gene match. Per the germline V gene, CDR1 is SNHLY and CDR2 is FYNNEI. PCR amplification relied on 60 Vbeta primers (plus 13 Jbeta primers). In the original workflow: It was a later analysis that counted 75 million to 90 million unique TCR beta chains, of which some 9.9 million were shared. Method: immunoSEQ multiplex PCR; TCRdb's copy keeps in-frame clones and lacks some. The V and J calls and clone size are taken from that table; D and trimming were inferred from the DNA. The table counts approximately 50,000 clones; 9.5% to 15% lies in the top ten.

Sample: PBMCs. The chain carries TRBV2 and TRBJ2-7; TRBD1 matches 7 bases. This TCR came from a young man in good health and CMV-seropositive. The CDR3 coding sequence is TGTGCCACCAAGGACAGGAGCTATTACGAGCAGTACTTC. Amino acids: CATKDRSYYEQYF. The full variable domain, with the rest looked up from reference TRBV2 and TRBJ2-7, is EPEVTQTPSHQVTQMGQEVILRCVPISNHLYFYWYRQILGQKVEFLVSFYNNEISEKSEIFDDQFSVERPDGSNFTLKIRSTKLEDSAMYFCATKDRSYYEQYFGPGTRLTVT.